This record covers a single T cell receptor (beta chain). No antigen is known for it. Germline V gives CDR1 MNHNS, CDR2 SASEGT. V dropped 11 bases and J dropped 5; count of bases not matched to a gene: 15. This CDR3 has 15 residues. The data stem from a study of shared clonotypes between healthy human individuals. Study-wide points: Generation probability values for non-shared clonotypes were lower than those for clonotypes shared by all four donors. Clonotype sharing across a few donors was observed for about 5.5% of naive CD4 clonotypes.

Free of recent acute infections or vaccinations, the donors were healthy HIV-negative adults. Using 200 ng DNA, approximately 30,000 T cell genomes, the sorted-subset replicate PCRs were run. Some clones are missing from TCRdb's copy, which holds only in-frame ones; the method was immunoSEQ multiplex PCR. The profile shows 1,400,000 or so clones, approximately 98.5% of them singletons. The chain has TRBV6-1 and TRBJ2-5; 9 bases agree with TRBD1. This sequence was found in a man aged 25 to 40 in good health. Sequencing was done on a sample of naive CD4+ T cells sorted from blood. Regarding subset: CD45RA+ positively selected. The CDR3 reads CAGTRVTGGYETQYF. As DNA, the CDR3 is TGTGCCGGCACGAGAGTTACAGGGGGCTACGAGACCCAGTACTTC.